Listed below are T cell receptor beta chains from one sample, sequenced in a study of shared clonotypes between healthy human individuals. Only in-frame clones appear in the TCRdb table, and some are missing; sequencing was by immunoSEQ multiplex PCR. The sample holds about 800,000 clones, roughly 96% seen once. Sequencing was carried out using naive CD8+ T cells sorted from blood. The receptors shown here come from a man between 25 and 39 years old in good health. Both conserved end residues are part of each CDR3. D genes are given only for firm matches. Clone size is stated in some rows and not others, as once, few, many or a class when expanded.

J: TRBJ2-7; V: TRBV7-7; size: NA; D: TRBD1; CDR3: CASSETGASYEQYF; DNA: TGTGCTAGCAGCGAAACAGGGGCCTCCTACGAGCAGTACTTC
J: TRBJ2-7; V: TRBV5-8; size: NA; D: TRBD1; CDR3: CASSWGNRDRDYEQYF; DNA: TGTGCCAGCAGCTGGGGAAACCGGGACAGAGACTACGAGCAGTACTTC
J: TRBJ2-7; V: TRBV11-2; size: NA; D: NA; CDR3: CASSSSQGPSYEQYF; DNA: TGTGCCAGCAGCTCATCTCAGGGGCCCTCCTACGAGCAGTACTTC
J: TRBJ2-1; V: TRBV28; size: NA; D: NA; CDR3: CASSSDTYSYNEQFF; DNA: TGTGCCAGCAGTTCCGACACCTACTCCTACAATGAGCAGTTCTTC
J: TRBJ2-6; V: TRBV19; size: NA; D: TRBD2; CDR3: CASSILAGALGANVLTF; DNA: TGTGCCAGTAGTATCTTAGCGGGAGCTCTGGGGGCCAACGTCCTGACTTTC
J: TRBJ2-5; V: TRBV15; size: NA; D: TRBD1; CDR3: CATSRQGARETQYF; DNA: TGTGCCACCAGCAGACAGGGGGCGCGGGAGACCCAGTACTTC
J: TRBJ2-7; V: TRBV27; size: NA; D: NA; CDR3: CASSFGGASYEQYF; DNA: TGTGCCAGCAGTTTCGGCGGGGCCAGCTACGAGCAGTACTTC
J: TRBJ2-7; V: TRBV28; size: NA; D: TRBD2; CDR3: CASSFNPQTSGNFYEQYF; DNA: TGTGCCAGCAGTTTTAACCCCCAGACTAGCGGGAACTTTTACGAGCAGTACTTC
J: TRBJ2-1; V: TRBV14; size: NA; D: TRBD2; CDR3: CASSQGLAGGRWGNEQFF; DNA: TGTGCCAGCAGCCAAGGACTAGCGGGAGGCAGATGGGGCAATGAGCAGTTCTTC
J: TRBJ2-7; V: TRBV7-9; size: NA; D: NA; CDR3: CASSLRTAYEQYF; DNA: TGTGCCAGCAGCCTCCGAACGGCCTACGAGCAGTACTTC
J: TRBJ2-3; V: TRBV5-1; size: NA; D: NA; CDR3: CASSLVDSGTDTQYF; DNA: TGCGCCAGCAGCTTGGTGGATAGCGGCACAGATACGCAGTATTTT
J: TRBJ1-4; V: TRBV5-4; size: NA; D: TRBD1; CDR3: CASKLTGDEKLFF; DNA: TGTGCCAGCAAACTGACAGGGGATGAAAAACTGTTTTTT
J: TRBJ1-1; V: TRBV5-4; size: NA; D: NA; CDR3: CASRPEGLLTEAFF; DNA: TGTGCCAGCAGACCAGAGGGACTCTTGACTGAAGCTTTCTTT
J: TRBJ2-3; V: TRBV11-3; size: NA; D: NA; CDR3: CASSLRAETFYGSPTDTQYF; DNA: TGTGCCAGCAGCTTAAGGGCAGAGACCTTCTACGGTAGCCCCACAGATACGCAGTATTTT
J: TRBJ2-5; V: TRBV11-2; size: NA; D: NA; CDR3: CASSSQGTQYF; DNA: TGTGCCAGCAGCTCCCAGGGGACCCAGTACTTC
J: TRBJ2-7; V: TRBV4-1; size: NA; D: NA; CDR3: CASSQDGQGIYEQYF; DNA: TGCGCCAGCAGCCAAGACGGGCAGGGGATCTACGAGCAGTACTTC
J: TRBJ2-5; V: TRBV7-5; size: NA; D: NA; CDR3: CVNRQSGVGEETQYF; DNA: TGTGTCAATAGACAGTCGGGAGTTGGAGAAGAGACCCAGTACTTC
J: TRBJ2-5; V: TRBV9; size: NA; D: TRBD2; CDR3: CASSVHGRAGETQYF; DNA: TGTGCCAGCAGCGTACACGGGAGGGCCGGAGAGACCCAGTACTTC
J: TRBJ2-1; V: TRBV10-2; size: NA; D: NA; CDR3: CASTEGGGEQFF; DNA: TGCGCCAGCACCGAGGGAGGGGGTGAGCAGTTCTTC
J: TRBJ2-3; V: TRBV12-5; size: NA; D: NA; CDR3: CASGLVVGTRTDTQYF; DNA: TGTGCTAGTGGTTTGGTTGTAGGGACCCGCACAGATACGCAGTATTTT
J: TRBJ1-5; V: TRBV27; size: NA; D: NA; CDR3: CASSWGVDQPQHF; DNA: TGTGCCAGCAGTTGGGGGGTTGATCAGCCCCAGCATTTT
J: TRBJ1-1; V: TRBV5-1; size: NA; D: NA; CDR3: CASSLAQGVNTEAFF; DNA: TGCGCCAGCAGCTTGGCCCAAGGGGTGAACACTGAAGCTTTCTTT
J: TRBJ2-7; V: TRBV28; size: NA; D: TRBD2; CDR3: CASSFGTNEQYF; DNA: TGTGCCAGCAGTTTCGGGACTAACGAGCAGTACTTC
J: TRBJ1-1; V: TRBV11-3; size: NA; D: NA; CDR3: CASSLIWGTEAFF; DNA: TGTGCCAGCAGCTTAATATGGGGTACTGAAGCTTTCTTT
J: TRBJ2-4; V: TRBV7-9; size: NA; D: NA; CDR3: CASSPLAPAKNIQYF; DNA: TGTGCCAGCAGCCCTCTAGCGCCAGCCAAAAACATTCAGTACTTC
J: TRBJ2-3; V: TRBV5-6; size: NA; D: NA; CDR3: CASSLAGSSTDTQYF; DNA: TGTGCCAGCAGCTTGGCGGGCTCTAGCACAGATACGCAGTATTTT
J: TRBJ1-4; V: TRBV6-6; size: NA; D: NA; CDR3: CASSRTTNEKLFF; DNA: TGTGCCAGCAGCAGAACAACTAATGAAAAACTGTTTTTT
J: TRBJ1-2; V: TRBV7-9; size: NA; D: NA; CDR3: CASSLPGHNDYGYTF; DNA: TGTGCCAGCAGCCTTCCGGGACACAATGACTATGGCTACACCTTC
J: TRBJ1-2; V: TRBV9; size: NA; D: NA; CDR3: CASSVDGSRGYGYTF; DNA: TGTGCCAGCAGCGTAGATGGCAGCAGGGGCTATGGCTACACCTTC
J: TRBJ2-5; V: TRBV11-2; size: NA; D: NA; CDR3: CASSLGPDQAKQETQYF; DNA: TGTGCCAGCAGCTTAGGGCCCGACCAGGCAAAACAAGAGACCCAGTACTTC
J: TRBJ1-1; V: TRBV7-9; size: NA; D: TRBD1; CDR3: CASSGDDRGNTEAFF; DNA: TGTGCCAGCAGCGGGGACGACAGGGGAAACACTGAAGCTTTCTTT
J: TRBJ2-7; V: TRBV11-2; size: once; D: NA; CDR3: CASGPSRGYEQYF; DNA: TGTGCCAGCGGACCATCACGGGGGTATGAGCAGTACTTC
J: TRBJ2-1; V: TRBV4-1; size: NA; D: TRBD2; CDR3: CASSQDPTSGSRQFF; DNA: TGCGCCAGCAGCCAAGATCCCACTAGCGGGAGTAGGCAGTTCTTC
J: TRBJ2-4; V: TRBV7-9; size: once; D: TRBD1; CDR3: CASSHPDRLNIQYF; DNA: TGTGCCAGCAGCCACCCGGACAGGTTAAACATTCAGTACTTC
J: TRBJ1-2; V: TRBV19; size: NA; D: NA; CDR3: CASSIAAGHYGYTF; DNA: TGTGCCAGTAGTATAGCGGCAGGGCACTATGGCTACACCTTC
J: TRBJ1-2; V: TRBV7-9; size: NA; D: NA; CDR3: CASSHGRDFFF; DNA: TGTGCCAGCAGCCACGGACGGGACTTTTTCTTC
J: TRBJ2-5; V: TRBV28; size: NA; D: NA; CDR3: CASSQGSEVGETQYF; DNA: TGTGCCAGCAGCCAAGGTAGTGAAGTTGGGGAGACCCAGTACTTC
J: TRBJ1-1; V: TRBV6-5; size: NA; D: NA; CDR3: CASSYSISGNTEAFF; DNA: TGTGCCAGCAGTTACTCGATATCGGGAAACACTGAAGCTTTCTTT
J: TRBJ1-5; V: TRBV7-9; size: NA; D: NA; CDR3: CASSLSLGQPQHF; DNA: TGTGCCAGCAGCTTATCTTTAGGACAGCCCCAGCATTTT
J: TRBJ2-4; V: TRBV29-1; size: NA; D: NA; CDR3: CSVEGREDIQYF; DNA: TGCAGCGTTGAGGGCAGGGAGGACATTCAGTACTTC
J: TRBJ1-1; V: TRBV7-6; size: NA; D: NA; CDR3: CASSWAINTEAFF; DNA: TGTGCCAGCAGCTGGGCGATTAACACTGAAGCTTTCTTT
J: TRBJ1-4; V: TRBV5-1; size: NA; D: TRBD1; CDR3: CASSLVDPGTGIF; DNA: TGCGCCAGCAGCTTGGTCGATCCAGGGACAGGTATTTTT
J: TRBJ2-1; V: TRBV28; size: once; D: NA; CDR3: CASSPTGSEQFF; DNA: TGTGCCAGCAGTCCCACAGGGTCCGAGCAGTTCTTC
J: TRBJ1-5; V: TRBV10-2; size: NA; D: TRBD1; CDR3: CASRDKTGGGNQPQHF; DNA: TGCGCCAGCAGGGACAAGACAGGGGGTGGCAATCAGCCCCAGCATTTT
J: TRBJ2-5; V: TRBV5-4; size: NA; D: NA; CDR3: CASSLEGAVAQYF; DNA: TGTGCCAGCAGCTTGGAGGGTGCTGTGGCCCAGTACTTC
J: TRBJ2-4; V: TRBV20-1; size: NA; D: NA; CDR3: CSAIGTGLEYF; DNA: TGCAGTGCTATAGGGACTGGCTTAGAGTACTTC
J: TRBJ2-7; V: TRBV9; size: NA; D: TRBD1; CDR3: CASSLTGETYEQYF; DNA: TGTGCCAGCAGCCTGACAGGGGAAACCTACGAGCAGTACTTC
J: TRBJ2-2; V: TRBV6-6; size: NA; D: NA; CDR3: CASSSWSGEIGGELFF; DNA: TGTGCCAGCAGTTCGTGGTCGGGAGAGATAGGCGGGGAGCTGTTTTTT
J: TRBJ2-7; V: TRBV10-1; size: NA; D: NA; CDR3: CASSESVGGYEQYF; DNA: TGCGCCAGCAGTGAATCGGTCGGGGGATACGAGCAGTACTTC
J: TRBJ2-3; V: TRBV29-1; size: NA; D: TRBD2; CDR3: CSVEFQAGAGETDTQYF; DNA: TGCAGCGTTGAATTTCAGGCGGGAGCGGGAGAAACAGATACGCAGTATTTT
J: TRBJ2-1; V: TRBV7-9; size: NA; D: NA; CDR3: CASSPYNEQFF; DNA: TGTGCCAGCAGCCCTTACAATGAGCAGTTCTTC
J: TRBJ2-7; V: TRBV5-8; size: NA; D: TRBD1; CDR3: CASSLGSTGLVQYF; DNA: TGTGCCAGCAGCTTGGGATCGACAGGGTTGGTGCAGTACTTC
J: TRBJ2-5; V: TRBV7-2; size: NA; D: TRBD1; CDR3: CASLGLTGEETQYF; DNA: TGTGCCAGCTTGGGATTGACAGGGGAAGAGACCCAGTACTTC
J: TRBJ2-5; V: TRBV9; size: NA; D: NA; CDR3: CASSTWGEETQYF; DNA: TGTGCCAGCAGCACGTGGGGGGAAGAGACCCAGTACTTC